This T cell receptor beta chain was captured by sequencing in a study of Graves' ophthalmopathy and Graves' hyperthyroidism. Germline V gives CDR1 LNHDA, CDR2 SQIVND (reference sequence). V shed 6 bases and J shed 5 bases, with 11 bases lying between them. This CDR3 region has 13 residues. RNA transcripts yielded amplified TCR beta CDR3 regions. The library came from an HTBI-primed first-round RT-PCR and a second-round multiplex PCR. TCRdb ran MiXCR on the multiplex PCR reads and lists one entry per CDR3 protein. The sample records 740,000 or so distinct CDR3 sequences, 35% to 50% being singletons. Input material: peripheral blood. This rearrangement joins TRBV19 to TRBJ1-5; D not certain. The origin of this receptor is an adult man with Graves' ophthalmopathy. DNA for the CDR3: TGTGCCAGTAGGGCCAGAGGCGATCAGCCCCAGCATTTT. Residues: CASRARGDQPQHF.